The 10 T cell receptor beta chains given below trace back to one sample, sequenced in a study of blood T cell repertoires in COVID-19. Data came from immunoSEQ multiplex PCR; TCRdb stores just in-frame clones and leaves some out. The sample lists about 98,000 clones, around 75% occurring once. Sample: peripheral blood. The receptor set was obtained from a man in his 70s with acute or convalescent COVID-19.

The genes are TRBV5-1 and TRBJ2-1; TRBD1 aligns across 10 bases. The CDR3 totals 14 residues. From germline, CDR1 is SGHRS and CDR2 YFSETQ. Unmatched junction bases numbered 0, after V lost 0 bases and J lost 6 bases. The CDR3 sequence is CASSLGTGGNEQFF. The DNA of the CDR3 is TGCGCCAGCAGCTTGGGGACAGGGGGCAATGAGCAGTTCTTC.

The chain carries TRBV5-1 and TRBJ1-5; TRBD1 matches 8 bases. Germline values: CDR1 SGHRS, CDR2 YFSETQ. This CDR3 is built from 13 residues. V dropped 8 bases and J dropped 5; count of bases not matched to a gene: 6. Written as DNA, the CDR3 is TGCGCCAGTTACGGGACAGGAGATCAGCCCCAGCATTTT. Its translation is CASYGTGDQPQHF.

The CDR3 region has the DNA TGTGCCAGCAGCTTAGTCGGGCAGGGAAATGAAAAACTGTTTTTT. It translates to CASSLVGQGNEKLFF. The J gene is TRBJ1-4, the V gene TRBV7-9, with D possibly TRBD1 on 5 matching bases. The CDR3 is 15 residues long. The germline V and J ends were trimmed by 1 base and 5 bases, with 11 bases remaining between them. CDR1 is SEHNR and CDR2 is FQNEAQ in the germline V gene (reference sequence).

The CDR3, as DNA: TGCAGCGTTAAGGGGGCCCCGACGGGGAATGGCTACACCTTC. Protein product: CSVKGAPTGNGYTF. The chain is built from TRBV29-1 and TRBJ1-2; 7 nucleotides line up with TRBD1. The CDR3 sequence is 14 residues long. The J segment lost 6 bases and the V segment lost 5 bases, leaving 12 bases of the junction unmatched. CDR1 is SQVTM and CDR2 is ANQGSEA in the germline V gene.

This rearrangement joins TRBV18 to TRBJ1-2; D not resolved. V gave up 10 bases and J gave up 4 bases, with 16 bases separating them. The CDR3 contains 13 residues. Germline V lookup: CDR1 KGHSH, CDR2 LQKENI. Here the CDR3 reads CATSGGYSYGYTF. The DNA for the CDR3 is TGTGCCACCTCCGGAGGCTACAGCTATGGCTACACCTTC.

This chain links TRBV21-1 with TRBJ1-3; TRBD1, as called in the table, went unchecked against the DNA. TRBV21-1 is described as a pseudogene. The CDR3 runs to 16 residues. CDR3 residues: CASSYRQHHSGNTIYF. The DNA of the CDR3 is TGTGCCAGCAGCTACCGACAGCACCACTCTGGAAACACCATATATTTT.

The chain uses TRBV15 and TRBJ1-5; D ambiguous. CDR3 length equals 14 residues. Per germline, CDR1 LNHNV and CDR2 YYDKDF (reference sequence). V was cut by 4 bases and J by 0 bases, with 7 bases left in between. The CDR3 here is CATSKQYSNQPQHF. For the CDR3, the DNA is TGTGCCACCAGCAAACAATATAGCAATCAGCCCCAGCATTTT.

The CDR3 reads CASSYSRTSGDYEQYF. DNA of the CDR3: TGTGCCAGCAGTTACTCCCGGACTAGCGGCGACTACGAGCAGTACTTC. V usage is TRBV6-6 and J usage is TRBJ2-7; the match to TRBD2 covers 10 bases. The junction had 5 bases not matched to a gene; V was cut back by 0 bases and J by 3 bases. The CDR3 runs to 16 residues. Germline values: CDR1 MNHNY, CDR2 SVGAGI (reference sequence).

The rearrangement links TRBV18 to TRBJ1-5; 7 positions match TRBD1. Germline values: CDR1 KGHSH, CDR2 LQKENI. This CDR3 is 14 amino acids long. Losses at the gene ends were 6 bases for V and 6 bases for J; bases not matched to a gene: 8. The CDR3 is CASSTRQGIQPQHF. The CDR3 DNA is TGTGCCAGCTCGACTCGACAGGGTATTCAGCCCCAGCATTTT.

This clone is a singleton in its sample. This rearrangement joins TRBV7-2 to TRBJ2-4, with TRBD2 matching over 8 bases. The CDR3 loop spans 13 amino acids. Germline V gives CDR1 SGHTA, CDR2 FQGNSA. Trimming at V came to 4 bases and at J to 8 bases, leaving 4 bases not matched to a gene. CDR3 residues: CASSSGLEDIQYF. CDR3 bases: TGTGCCAGCAGCTCGGGACTAGAGGACATTCAGTACTTC.